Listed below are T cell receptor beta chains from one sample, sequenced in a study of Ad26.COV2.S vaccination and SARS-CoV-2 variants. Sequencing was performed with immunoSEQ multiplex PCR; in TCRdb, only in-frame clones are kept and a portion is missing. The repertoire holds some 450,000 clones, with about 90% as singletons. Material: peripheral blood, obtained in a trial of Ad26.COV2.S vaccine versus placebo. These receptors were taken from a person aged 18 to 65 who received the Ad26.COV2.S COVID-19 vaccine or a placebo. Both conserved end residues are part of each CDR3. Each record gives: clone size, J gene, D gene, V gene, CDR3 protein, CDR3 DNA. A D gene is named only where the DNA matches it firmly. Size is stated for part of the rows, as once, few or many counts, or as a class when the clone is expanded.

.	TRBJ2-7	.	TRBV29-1	CSVVTGIWPYEQYF	TGCAGCGTGGTAACAGGGATTTGGCCCTACGAGCAGTACTTC
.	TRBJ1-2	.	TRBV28	CASTPAWNYGYTF	TGTGCCAGCACTCCGGCATGGAACTATGGCTACACCTTC
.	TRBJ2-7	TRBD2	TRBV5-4	CASSLRLAGGASYEQYF	TGTGCCAGCAGCTTACGACTAGCGGGAGGGGCATCCTACGAGCAGTACTTC
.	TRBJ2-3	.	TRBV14	CASSQGQLLTDTQYF	TGTGCCAGCAGCCAAGGACAGCTCCTCACAGATACGCAGTATTTT
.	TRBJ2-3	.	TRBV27	CASSPYYADTQYF	TGTGCCAGCAGTCCTTACTACGCAGATACGCAGTATTTT
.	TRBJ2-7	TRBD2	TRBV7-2	CASSLVGTSGRSYEQYF	TGTGCCAGCAGCTTAGTCGGGACTAGCGGGCGATCCTACGAGCAGTACTTC
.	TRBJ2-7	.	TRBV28	CASRYRESSYEQYF	TGTGCCAGCAGATACAGGGAAAGCTCCTACGAGCAGTACTTC
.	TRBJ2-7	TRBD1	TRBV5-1	CASSFRDRAPNEQYF	TGCGCCAGCAGCTTTAGGGACAGGGCGCCCAACGAGCAGTACTTC
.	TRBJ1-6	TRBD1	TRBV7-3	CASSLFRQGSNSPLHF	TGTGCCAGCAGCTTATTCCGACAGGGGAGTAATTCACCCCTCCACTTT
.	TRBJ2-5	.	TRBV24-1	CATSDGGGRETQYF	TGTGCCACCAGTGACGGAGGGGGCCGTGAGACCCAGTACTTC
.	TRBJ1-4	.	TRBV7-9	CASSPAGATTNEKLFF	TGTGCCAGCAGCCCAGCGGGGGCAACAACTAATGAAAAACTGTTTTTT
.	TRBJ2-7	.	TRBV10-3	CAALSETYEQYF	TGTGCCGCCCTTAGCGAAACCTACGAGCAGTACTTC
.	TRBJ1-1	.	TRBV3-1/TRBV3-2	CASSQEARRPSRGAFF	TGTGCCAGCAGCCAAGAAGCCCGTCGACCGTCCCGCGGAGCTTTCTTT
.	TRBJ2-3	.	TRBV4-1	CASSSPGADTQYF	TGCGCCAGCAGCTCTCCAGGGGCAGATACGCAGTATTTT
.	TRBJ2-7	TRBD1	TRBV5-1	CASSGQTFYEQYF	TGCGCCAGTTCGGGACAGACCTTCTACGAGCAGTACTTC
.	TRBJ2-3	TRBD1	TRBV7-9	CASTRDRGRTDTQYF	TGTGCCAGCACCCGGGACAGGGGACGCACAGATACGCAGTATTTT
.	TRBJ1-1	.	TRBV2	CATLPGQWDTEAFF	TGTGCCACCCTCCCAGGGCAATGGGACACTGAAGCTTTCTTT
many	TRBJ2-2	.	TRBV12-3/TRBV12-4	CASRLQGYGELFF	TGTGCCAGCAGGCTGCAGGGTTACGGGGAGCTGTTTTTT
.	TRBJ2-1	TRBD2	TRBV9	CASSVVGGRNEQFF	TGTGCCAGCAGCGTAGTAGGCGGGAGAAACGAGCAGTTCTTC
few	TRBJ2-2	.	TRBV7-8	CASSHSELFF	TGTGCCAGCAGCCATAGCGAGCTGTTTTTT
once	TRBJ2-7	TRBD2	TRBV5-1	CASSPGGSSYEQYF	TGCGCCAGCAGCCCCGGCGGGAGCTCCTACGAGCAGTACTTC
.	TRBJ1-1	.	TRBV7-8	CASSLVPRQMNTEAFF	TGTGCCAGCAGCTTAGTTCCGAGACAAATGAACACTGAAGCTTTCTTT
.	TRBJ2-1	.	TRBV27	CASSLYNYNEQFF	TGTGCCAGCAGTTTATACAACTACAATGAGCAGTTCTTC
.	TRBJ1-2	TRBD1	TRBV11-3	CASSLLAGGDGYTF	TGTGCCAGCAGCTTATTGGCAGGGGGCGACGGCTACACCTTC
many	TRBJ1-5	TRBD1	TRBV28	CASRDRGNLLSNQPQHF	TGTGCCAGCCGGGACAGGGGAAATCTATTGAGCAATCAGCCCCAGCATTTT
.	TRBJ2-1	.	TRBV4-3	CASSPRLGDEQFF	TGCGCCAGCAGCCCCCGACTAGGAGATGAGCAGTTCTTC
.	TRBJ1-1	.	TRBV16	CASSQQRTAVAFF	TGTGCCAGCAGCCAACAAAGGACAGCGGTGGCTTTCTTT
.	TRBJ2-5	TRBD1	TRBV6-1	CASSEAVYRGRETQYF	TGTGCCAGCAGTGAAGCGGTCTACAGGGGGCGGGAGACCCAGTACTTC
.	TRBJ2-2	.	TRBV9	CASSVGGSRAGELFF	TGTGCCAGCAGCGTAGGTGGTTCTAGAGCCGGGGAGCTGTTTTTT
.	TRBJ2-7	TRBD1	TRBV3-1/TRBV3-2	CASSPRTGYRYEQYF	TGTGCCAGCAGCCCCCGGACAGGTTATCGATACGAGCAGTACTTC
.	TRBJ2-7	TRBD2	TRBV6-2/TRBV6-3	CASSKTSGYEQYF	TGTGCCAGCAGTAAAACTAGCGGATACGAGCAGTACTTC
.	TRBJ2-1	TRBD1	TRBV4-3	CTSSQDRGSYNEQFF	TGCACCAGCAGCCAAGACAGGGGTAGCTACAATGAGCAGTTCTTC
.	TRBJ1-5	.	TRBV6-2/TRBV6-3	CASSDRTRNQPQHF	TGTGCCAGCAGTGACAGGACCCGCAATCAGCCCCAGCATTTT
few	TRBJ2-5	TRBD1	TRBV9	CASSAPLTGDQETQYF	TGTGCCAGCAGCGCCCCCCTGACAGGGGACCAAGAGACCCAGTACTTC
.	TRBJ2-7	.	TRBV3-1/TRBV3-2	CASSPPRNHYEQYF	TGTGCCAGCAGCCCCCCAAGGAATCACTACGAGCAGTACTTC
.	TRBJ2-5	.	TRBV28	CASSINRAPETQYF	TGTGCCAGCAGTATAAACAGGGCCCCGGAGACCCAGTACTTC
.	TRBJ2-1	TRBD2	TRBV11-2	CASSKLSGRVGNEQFF	TGTGCCAGCAGCAAACTTAGCGGGAGGGTAGGGAATGAGCAGTTCTTC
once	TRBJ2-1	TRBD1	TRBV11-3	CASSSGGQRFNEQFF	TGTGCCAGCAGCTCAGGGGGCCAAAGGTTCAATGAGCAGTTCTTC
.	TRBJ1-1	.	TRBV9	CASSVDTGNTEAFF	TGTGCCAGCAGCGTAGACACAGGGAACACTGAAGCTTTCTTT
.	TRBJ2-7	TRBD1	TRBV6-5	CASTRDRVAEQYF	TGTGCCAGCACCCGGGACAGGGTTGCCGAGCAGTACTTC
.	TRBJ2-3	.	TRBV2	CASSDTTFTDTQYF	TGTGCCAGCAGTGATACTACCTTCACAGATACGCAGTATTTT
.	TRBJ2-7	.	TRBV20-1	CSATTGEQYF	TGCAGTGCTACGACAGGCGAGCAGTACTTC
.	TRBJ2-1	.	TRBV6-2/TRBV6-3	CASGHQSRQFF	TGTGCCAGCGGCCACCAAAGTCGGCAGTTCTTC
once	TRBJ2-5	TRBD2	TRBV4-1	CASSLRLAGQETQYF	TGCGCCAGCAGCCTTCGACTAGCGGGACAAGAGACCCAGTACTTC
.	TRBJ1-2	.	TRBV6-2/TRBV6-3	CASSLGRAGGYTF	TGTGCCAGCAGCTTGGGACGGGCCGGTGGCTACACCTTC
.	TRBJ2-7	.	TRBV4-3	CASSQEFWGEQYF	TGCGCCAGCAGCCAAGAATTCTGGGGCGAGCAGTACTTC
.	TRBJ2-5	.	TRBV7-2	CASSLGGSTQETQYF	TGTGCCAGCAGCTTAGGAGGGTCTACCCAAGAGACCCAGTACTTC
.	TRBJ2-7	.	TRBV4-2	CASSPGGDYEQYF	TGTGCCAGCAGCCCAGGGGGGGACTACGAGCAGTACTTC
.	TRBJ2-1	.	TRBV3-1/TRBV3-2	CASSHYPLSGNEQFF	TGTGCCAGCAGCCATTACCCCCTTTCAGGGAATGAGCAGTTCTTC
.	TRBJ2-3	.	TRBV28	CASSTGGGTDTQYF	TGTGCCAGCAGTACGGGTGGGGGCACAGATACGCAGTATTTT
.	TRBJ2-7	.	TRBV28	CASSFVRGYEQYF	TGTGCCAGCAGTTTCGTCAGGGGCTACGAGCAGTACTTC
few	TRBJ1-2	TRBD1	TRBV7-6	CASSRTGMGGYTF	TGTGCCAGCAGCCGGACAGGGATGGGTGGCTACACCTTC
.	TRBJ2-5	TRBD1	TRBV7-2	CASSFPGGTQYF	TGTGCCAGCAGCTTTCCAGGGGGGACCCAGTACTTC
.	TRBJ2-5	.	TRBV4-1	CASSQFGDQETQYF	TGCGCCAGCAGCCAGTTCGGAGACCAAGAGACCCAGTACTTC
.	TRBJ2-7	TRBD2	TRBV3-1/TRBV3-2	CASSQGTTEQYF	TGTGCCAGCAGCCAGGGGACTACCGAGCAGTACTTC